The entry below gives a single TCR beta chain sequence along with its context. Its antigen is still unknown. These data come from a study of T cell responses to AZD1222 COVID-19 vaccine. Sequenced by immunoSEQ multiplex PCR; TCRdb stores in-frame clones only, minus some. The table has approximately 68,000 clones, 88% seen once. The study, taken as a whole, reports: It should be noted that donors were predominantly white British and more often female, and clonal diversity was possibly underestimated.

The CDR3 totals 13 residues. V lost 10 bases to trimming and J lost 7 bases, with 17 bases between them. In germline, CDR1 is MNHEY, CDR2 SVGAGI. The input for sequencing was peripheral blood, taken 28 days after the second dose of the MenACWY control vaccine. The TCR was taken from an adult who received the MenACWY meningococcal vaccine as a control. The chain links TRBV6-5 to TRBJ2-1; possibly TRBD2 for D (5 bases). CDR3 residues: CATTTLSGNEQFF. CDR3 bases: TGTGCCACCACAACCCTCTCGGGGAATGAGCAGTTCTTC.